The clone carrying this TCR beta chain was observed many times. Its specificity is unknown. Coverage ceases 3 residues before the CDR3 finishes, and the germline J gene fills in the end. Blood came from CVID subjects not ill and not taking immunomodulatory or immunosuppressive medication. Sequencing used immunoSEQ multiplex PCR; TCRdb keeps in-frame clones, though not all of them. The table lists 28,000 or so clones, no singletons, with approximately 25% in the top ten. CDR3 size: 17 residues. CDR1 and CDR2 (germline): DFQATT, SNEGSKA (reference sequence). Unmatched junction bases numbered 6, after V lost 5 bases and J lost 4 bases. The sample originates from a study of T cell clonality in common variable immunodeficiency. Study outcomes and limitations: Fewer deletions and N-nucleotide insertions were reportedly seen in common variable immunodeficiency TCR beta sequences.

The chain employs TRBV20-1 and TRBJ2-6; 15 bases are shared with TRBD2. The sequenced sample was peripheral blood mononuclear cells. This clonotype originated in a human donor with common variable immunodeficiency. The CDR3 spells CSAWTSGRASGANVLTF. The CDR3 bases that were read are TGCAGTGCTTGGACTAGCGGGAGGGCCTCAGGGGCCAACGTC.